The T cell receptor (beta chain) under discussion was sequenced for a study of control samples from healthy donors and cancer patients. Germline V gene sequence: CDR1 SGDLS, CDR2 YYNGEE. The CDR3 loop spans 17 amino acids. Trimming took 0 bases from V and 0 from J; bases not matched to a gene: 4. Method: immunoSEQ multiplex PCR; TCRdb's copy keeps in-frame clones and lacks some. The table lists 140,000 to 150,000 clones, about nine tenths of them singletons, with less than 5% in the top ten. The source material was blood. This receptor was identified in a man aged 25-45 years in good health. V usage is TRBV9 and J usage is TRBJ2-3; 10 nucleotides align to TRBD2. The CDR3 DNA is TGTGCCAGCAGCGTAGATACTAGCGGGGATAGCACAGATACGCAGTATTTT. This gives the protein CASSVDTSGDSTDTQYF.